This TCR beta chain was sequenced in a study of cytomegalovirus exposure and HLA in healthy donors. Overall study findings and caveats: The CMV antigen specificity of a few CMV-associated chains was confirmed through in vitro analysis. By HLA locus, TCR association rates varied in a later analysis, with DRB1 showing the most and HLA-C the fewest. Follow-up analysis later connected one missense variant in DCLRE1C with trimming of TCR beta V- and J-genes. In an earlier analysis, productive rearrangement rates for most beta V segments clustered near 87% or 30%.

A word on this clone: What it binds is not known.

Looked up from germline, CDR1 is MNHNS and CDR2 is SASEGT. This CDR3 spans 16 amino acids. 60 Vbeta and 13 Jbeta primers were used in PCR. TCRdb keeps only in-frame clones here, not all; method: immunoSEQ multiplex PCR. The sample holds around 200,000 clones, about 80% seen once. Source material: PBMCs. The clonotype originates from a man between 18 and 29 years old in good health and CMV-seronegative. The V call is TRBV6-1, the J call TRBJ2-5; 9 bases map to TRBD2. TRBJ2-7 matches the DNA end more closely, so the J call is doubtful. The DNA of the CDR3 is TGTGCCAGCAGTGAATGGGCGGCTAGCGGGGCCTACGAGCAGTACTTC. It yields the protein CASSEWAASGAYEQYF.